Many counts were recorded for the clone carrying this TCR beta chain. Its antigen is not known. This may arise from a read error, as a much more abundant clone is one base away. This CDR3 spans 14 amino acids. The germline gives CDR1 MNHEY, CDR2 SVGAGI. These data originate in a study of tumor-infiltrating lymphocytes in primary liver carcinoma. Study-level findings and limits: Tumor region pairs overlapped more than did tumor-adjacent and tumor-blood pairs.

Unsorted bulk tissue, about 18-32 mg of it, served as the source for co-extraction of RNA and DNA. A primer matching the constant region was used to make TCR beta cDNA from 450 to 550 ng of total RNA. It was through three nested multiplex PCR rounds of slightly modified ARM-PCR that TCR beta libraries arose. Rounds one and two of PCR, each of approximately 11 cycles, were primed with TRBV1-TRBV30 forward primers and a C-beta reverse primer. TCRdb recomputed calls from the multiplex PCR reads with MiXCR, one row per CDR3 protein. The table shows roughly 100,000 distinct CDR3 sequences, with about two thirds occurring only once.

Sequenced sample: liver tumor tissue from sampling region 2. The subset here: tumor region T2, inferior pole. This sequence was found in an older woman with primary liver carcinoma and hepatitis B virus infection. The chain joins TRBV6-5 to TRBJ1-5; TRBD1 is a possible D gene (5 bases). This chain's CDR3 is CASSYAGLGQSQHF. DNA for the CDR3: TGTGCCAGCAGTTACGCGGGGCTGGGTCAGTCCCAGCATTTT.